Below, one T cell receptor (beta chain) is given with its context. Antigen specificity is unknown. The CDR3 loop spans 15 amino acids. CDR1 is SEHNR, CDR2 FQNEAQ, per germline (reference sequence). V shed 5 bases and J 1 base; nucleotides not matched to a gene: 4. The entry originates in a study of long-term antiretroviral therapy in people with HIV. Study-wide findings and caveats: Subsequent to ART, diversity was augmented yet persisted below that of transplant donor controls.

This was the immunoSEQ v3.0 assay at survey level. TCRdb's table, derived via immunoSEQ multiplex PCR, lists solely in-frame clones and lacks some. The sample has 19,000 or so clones, roughly 72% seen once. The sample consisted of unsorted PBMCs, taken 2.2 years after starting antiretroviral therapy. The chain links TRBV7-9 to TRBJ2-7; 11 positions agree with TRBD1. The source of this sequence is a man aged 45 to 65 with HIV. CDR3 loop: CASSPRDRGSYEQYF. The CDR3 nucleotides are TGTGCCAGCAGCCCCCGGGACAGGGGGTCCTACGAGCAGTACTTC.